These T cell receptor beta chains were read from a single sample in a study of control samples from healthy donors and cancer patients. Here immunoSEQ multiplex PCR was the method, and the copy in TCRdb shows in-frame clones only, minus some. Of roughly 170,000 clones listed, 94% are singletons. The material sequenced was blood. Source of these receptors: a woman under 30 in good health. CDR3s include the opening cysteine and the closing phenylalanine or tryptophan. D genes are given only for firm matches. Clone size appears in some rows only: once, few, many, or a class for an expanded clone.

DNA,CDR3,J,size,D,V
TGTGCCAGCAGCCCGGGACAGGGAAGATCTGGGGCCAACGTCCTGACTTTC,CASSPGQGRSGANVLTF,TRBJ2-6,once,TRBD1,TRBV28
TGTGCCAGCAGTGAAGAGATAGTGATGAACACTGAAGCTTTCTTT,CASSEEIVMNTEAFF,TRBJ1-1,.,.,TRBV6-1
TGTGCCAGTACCGGGCCGTACACAGATACGCAGTATTTT,CASTGPYTDTQYF,TRBJ2-3,.,.,TRBV19
TGTGCCAGCAGCTCGGACAGGAGCTCCTACAATGAGCAGTTCTTC,CASSSDRSSYNEQFF,TRBJ2-1,.,TRBD1,TRBV11-3
TGTGCCAGCAGTTACTCGATCCCGGATCTAGGGTACGAGCAGTACTTC,CASSYSIPDLGYEQYF,TRBJ2-7,.,.,TRBV6-5
TGCGCCAGCAGCTCAACTAGCGCAAACGAGCAGTACTTC,CASSSTSANEQYF,TRBJ2-7,.,TRBD2,TRBV5-1
TGTGCCAGCAGCCCCGGACAGAACTCAGATACGCAGTATTTT,CASSPGQNSDTQYF,TRBJ2-3,.,.,TRBV11-2
TGTGCCAGCAGTGGGGAGCAGGACATCTTTTGGGGAGAGACCCAGTACTTC,CASSGEQDIFWGETQYF,TRBJ2-5,.,.,TRBV6-1
TGTGCCAGCATCGCGGGACAGTCGAACACTGAAGCTTTCTTT,CASIAGQSNTEAFF,TRBJ1-1,.,TRBD1,TRBV6-5
TGTGCCAGCAGTCCCCTCGGTTCGAACACTGAAGCTTTCTTT,CASSPLGSNTEAFF,TRBJ1-1,.,.,TRBV27
TGTGCTAGCAGCGCGGGACTAGCATCCGAGCAGTACTTC,CASSAGLASEQYF,TRBJ2-7,.,TRBD2,TRBV7-7
TGTGCCAGCAGCCTGGGACAGCAAGAGACCCAGTACTTC,CASSLGQQETQYF,TRBJ2-5,.,.,TRBV21-1
TGTGCCACCAGTGATTTGGTCTCAGGGGGCGCGAGTCAGCCCCAGCATTTT,CATSDLVSGGASQPQHF,TRBJ1-5,.,TRBD1,TRBV24-1
TGTGCCAGCAGTCCCCTAGCGGGAGGGCCCTACGAGCAGTACTTC,CASSPLAGGPYEQYF,TRBJ2-7,once,TRBD2,TRBV28
TGTGCCAGCAGTTACCCGCGGGGTGGCACAGATACGCAGTATTTT,CASSYPRGGTDTQYF,TRBJ2-3,.,.,TRBV6-2/TRBV6-3
TGTGCCACCTCCCCCGGGAACAACGAGCAGTACTTC,CATSPGNNEQYF,TRBJ2-7,.,.,TRBV27
TGTGCCAGCAGGATTTCCGAGGGGACAGGGGGAGGCTACACCTTC,CASRISEGTGGGYTF,TRBJ1-2,.,TRBD1,TRBV28
TGTGCCCCGCCCTTCCGCGGAGGGGGCCACGAGCAGTACTTC,CAPPFRGGGHEQYF,TRBJ2-7,.,.,TRBV7-9
TGTGCCAGCAGTCGGAATCGGGACACTGAAGCTTTCTTT,CASSRNRDTEAFF,TRBJ1-1,.,.,TRBV6-5
TGTGCCAGCACCTTAGGGCGGACTAGCAATGAGCAGTTCTTC,CASTLGRTSNEQFF,TRBJ2-1,.,TRBD2,TRBV11-2
TGTGCCAGTAGTATAGGCCCCCCGGATGGCTACACCTTC,CASSIGPPDGYTF,TRBJ1-2,.,.,TRBV19
TGTGCCAGTAGTCGACAGGGGAGAGCAACTAATGAAAAACTGTTTTTT,CASSRQGRATNEKLFF,TRBJ1-4,.,TRBD1,TRBV19
TGTGCCAGCAGTAGGTCCCGACGAGGAGATACGCAGTATTTT,CASSRSRRGDTQYF,TRBJ2-3,.,.,TRBV6-5
TGTGCCACCAGTGATCCGAGCTATGGCTACACCTTC,CATSDPSYGYTF,TRBJ1-2,.,.,TRBV24-1
TGTGCCAGCAGCCCCCCCGGGGGGGAGAACACCGGGGAGCTGTTTTTT,CASSPPGGENTGELFF,TRBJ2-2,.,TRBD2,TRBV7-3
TGTGCCAGCAGCCACGGGACACTCACGAACTTGAACACTGAAGCTTTCTTT,CASSHGTLTNLNTEAFF,TRBJ1-1,.,.,TRBV7-9